This T cell receptor (beta chain) was documented in a study of blood T cell repertoires in COVID-19. Study-wide context: Samples came from the United States, Italy and Spain, spanning acute and convalescent COVID-19. Sources were T cells, B-cell-depleted T cells, or PBMCs; the material itself was cDNA or gDNA.

Germline V gene sequence: CDR1 LGHDT, CDR2 YNNKEL (reference sequence). The length of the CDR3 is 14 residues. V shed 4 bases and J shed 8 bases, with 15 bases lying between them. Enrollment of patients from Seattle took place during active infection, with longitudinal follow-up. Original methodology: Amplifying reference gene primers gave estimates of nucleated cell counts. The assay was immunoSEQ multiplex PCR, and TCRdb's table has in-frame clones only and misses some. D and trimming come from the DNA, and the V and J calls and clone size come from that table. The sample yields around 400,000 clones, 70% to 90% seen once.

Sequencing was done on a sample of peripheral blood. The sequence came from a woman aged 55-69 years with COVID-19, enrolled during active disease. The chain uses TRBV3-1 (or the pseudogene TRBV3-2) and TRBJ2-1; TRBD2 is a possible D gene (5 bases). As DNA, the CDR3 is TGTGCCAGCAGCCCCCGGGCCTCCGGGGATGAGCAGTTCTTC. Translating it yields CASSPRASGDEQFF.